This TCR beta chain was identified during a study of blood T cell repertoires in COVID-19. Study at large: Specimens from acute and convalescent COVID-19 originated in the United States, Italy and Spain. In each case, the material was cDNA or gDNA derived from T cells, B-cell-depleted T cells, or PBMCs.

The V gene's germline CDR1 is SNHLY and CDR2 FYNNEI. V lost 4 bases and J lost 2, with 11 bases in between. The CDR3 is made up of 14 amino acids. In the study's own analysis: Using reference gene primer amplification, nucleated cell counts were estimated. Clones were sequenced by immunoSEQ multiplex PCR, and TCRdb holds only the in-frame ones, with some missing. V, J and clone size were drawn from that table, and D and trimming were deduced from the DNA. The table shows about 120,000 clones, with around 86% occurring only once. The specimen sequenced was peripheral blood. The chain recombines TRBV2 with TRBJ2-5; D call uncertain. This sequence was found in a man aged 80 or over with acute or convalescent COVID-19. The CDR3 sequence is CASSVTRSQETQYF. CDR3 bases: TGTGCCAGCAGTGTAACCAGATCGCAAGAGACCCAGTACTTC.